The next 21 T cell receptor beta chains were all read from a single sample in a study of PD-1 blockade in classical Hodgkin lymphoma (dated by TCRdb to the early 2020s). The library relied on the immunoSEQ multiplex PCR assay. TCRdb holds this immuneACCESS table with in-frame rearrangements only. Some clones are missing; in checked studies, unresolved V genes explain under half, and the rest has no known cause. This sample comprises about 58,000 clones, less than 95% of them detected only once. The ten biggest clones cover 8% to 13% of the sample. In the paper's terms, the time point label means: cycle 2 day 1 (C2D1) of nivolumab. Every trial patient had relapsed following autologous stem cell transplantation, and prior brentuximab vedotin exposure was what differed among cohorts A, B and C. The sequencing used peripheral blood mononuclear cells (PBMCs), collected before the second cycle of nivolumab. All receptors come from a human donor with classical Hodgkin lymphoma.

The chain recombines TRBV19 with TRBJ2-3; TRBD2 might be the D (6 bases). V lost 4 bases and J lost 3, with 14 bases in between. Germline V gene lookup returns CDR1 LNHDA and CDR2 SQIVND (reference sequence). The CDR3 is 15 amino acids. CDR3 loop: CASSKPGEGTDTQYF. Here the CDR3 DNA reads TGTGCCAGTAGTAAACCGGGAGAAGGGACAGATACGCAGTATTTT.

The CDR3 sequence: CASRGTSGFETQYF. Written as DNA, the CDR3 is TGTGCCAGCAGGGGGACTAGCGGGTTTGAGACCCAGTACTTC. The rearrangement links TRBV6-6 to TRBJ2-5; TRBD2 matches 12 bases. V gave up 6 bases and J gave up 5 bases; unmatched junction bases: 4. Germline V gives CDR1 MNHNY, CDR2 SVGAGI (reference sequence). This CDR3 region has 14 residues.

The rearrangement joins TRBV11-2 to TRBJ2-1; D assignment may be TRBD1 or TRBD2 (5 bases each). Germline CDR1 and CDR2: SGHAT and FQNNGV. Trimming removed 1 base from V and 4 bases from J, with 11 bases in between. The CDR3 covers 15 residues. The CDR3, as DNA: TGTGCCAGCAGCTTAGTGGGGGACCCTTACAATGAGCAGTTCTTC. It specifies CASSLVGDPYNEQFF.

This rearrangement joins TRBV7-9 to TRBJ2-1; D gene unclear. The V end was cut by 7 bases, the J end by 6 bases, with 13 bases between. The germline V gene has CDR1 SEHNR and CDR2 FQNEAQ (reference sequence). CDR3 length: 13 amino acids. CDR3 loop: CASTAPDPNEQFF. In DNA, the CDR3 is TGTGCCAGCACCGCCCCAGACCCCAATGAGCAGTTCTTC.

The V gene is TRBV5-1, the J gene TRBJ2-3; 9 bases fit TRBD1. V shed 3 bases, J shed 4 bases, and the junction held 18 bases outside the gene matches. Germline V gene lookup returns CDR1 SGHRS and CDR2 YFSETQ. The CDR3 has 19 residues. The CDR3 DNA is TGCGCCAGCAGCTCTCCGGGACAGGGCCCACTCAAGCCCCCAGATACGCAGTATTTT. Amino acids: CASSSPGQGPLKPPDTQYF.

The rearrangement uses TRBV5-6 and TRBJ2-7; 10 bases are shared with TRBD1. With V trimmed by 4 bases and J by 2 bases, 3 bases remained unmatched. Looked up from germline, CDR1 is SGHDT and CDR2 is YYEEEE. The CDR3 consists of 14 residues. Here the CDR3 reads CASSRTGGTYEQYF. The CDR3 DNA reads as TGTGCCAGCAGCAGGACAGGGGGTACCTACGAGCAGTACTTC.

The chain recombines TRBV4-3 with TRBJ2-1; D unresolved. The CDR3 has 17 residues. The germline V gene encodes CDR1 LGHNA and CDR2 YSLEER. Trimming took 2 bases from V and 0 from J, leaving 14 bases between them. CDR3 loop: CASSQYPAQASYNEQFF. Written as DNA, the CDR3 is TGCGCCAGCAGCCAATACCCGGCCCAGGCCTCCTACAATGAGCAGTTCTTC.

The rearrangement joins TRBV7-2 to TRBJ2-1; possibly TRBD2 for D (5 bases). The CDR3 sequence is 13 residues long. V gave up 5 bases and J gave up 7 bases, with 12 bases separating them. Germline CDR1 and CDR2: SGHTA and FQGNSA. CDR3 nucleotide sequence: TGTGCCAGCAGCCGGGGAGACGGGAATGAGCAGTTCTTC. Translation: CASSRGDGNEQFF.

The V call is TRBV14, the J call TRBJ1-5; D gene unclear. CDR1 is SGHDN, CDR2 FVKESK, per germline. Trimming left V 1 base short and J 9 bases short, with 7 bases between. The CDR3 covers 12 residues. CDR3 loop: CASSQGLGPQHF. DNA for the CDR3: TGTGCCAGCAGCCAAGGCCTAGGGCCCCAGCATTTT.

This rearrangement joins TRBV5-1 to TRBJ2-2, with D uncertain. Germline values: CDR1 SGHRS, CDR2 YFSETQ. The CDR3 totals 16 residues. Trimming cost V 2 bases and J 0 bases, with 11 bases left between them. CDR3 amino acids: CASSLGKVSNTGELFF. The CDR3 DNA is TGCGCCAGCAGCTTAGGGAAAGTTTCGAACACCGGGGAGCTGTTTTTT.

V gene TRBV9 combines with J gene TRBJ1-1; no definite D call. V gave up 4 bases and J gave up 1 base, with 11 bases separating them. The germline V gene has CDR1 SGDLS and CDR2 YYNGEE. There are 14 residues in the CDR3. This CDR3 is CASSIGSANTEAFF. Here the CDR3 DNA reads TGTGCCAGCAGCATTGGGTCGGCGAACACTGAAGCTTTCTTT.

The chain combines TRBV29-1 with TRBJ2-4; no firm D call. Germline V CDR1 and CDR2: SQVTM, ANQGSEA. The ends were cut back, 2 bases at V and 3 bases at J, with 5 bases in the middle. The CDR3 loop spans 12 amino acids. The CDR3 spells CSVELDKNIQYF. The DNA for the CDR3 is TGCAGCGTTGAACTAGACAAAAACATTCAGTACTTC.

V usage is TRBV9 and J usage is TRBJ1-5; 8 nucleotides line up with TRBD1. The CDR3 is made up of 14 amino acids. Trimming removed 5 bases from V and 5 bases from J; junction bases left unmatched: 6. CDR1 is SGDLS and CDR2 is YYNGEE in the germline V gene. CDR3 amino acids: CASSMSGGYQPQHF. In DNA, the CDR3 is TGTGCCAGCAGTATGTCAGGGGGCTATCAGCCCCAGCATTTT.

This clone was recorded once. The chain is built from TRBV27 and TRBJ1-4, with 8 bases fitting TRBD1. Trimming cost V 4 bases and J 7 bases; bases outside gene matches: 5. The CDR3 length is 14 residues. Germline V lookup: CDR1 MNHEY, CDR2 SMNVEV (reference sequence). The CDR3 DNA is TGTGCCAGCAGTTCACGACAGGGGTTTGAAAAACTGTTTTTT. Translation gives CASSSRQGFEKLFF.

The rearrangement joins TRBV4-3 to TRBJ1-2, with D unclear. Per germline, CDR1 LGHNA and CDR2 YSLEER. The CDR3 extends over 17 amino acids. V lost 0 bases, J lost 5 bases, and 19 bases lay in between. CDR3 in amino acids: CASSQDGVEPLTYGYTF. As DNA, the CDR3 is TGCGCCAGCAGCCAAGATGGGGTGGAACCACTCACATATGGCTACACCTTC.

The genes are TRBV27 and TRBJ2-7; the match to TRBD1 covers 10 bases. The V segment lost 2 bases and the J segment 7 bases; nucleotides outside the gene matches: 14. Germline CDR1 is MNHEY and CDR2 is SMNVEV (reference sequence). CDR3 length: 17 residues. The CDR3 nucleotides read TGTGCCAGCAGTTTACTTGCGGTGACAGGGGGCGGGGATGAGCAGTACTTC. It translates to CASSLLAVTGGGDEQYF.

The CDR3 nucleotides are TGTGCCAGCAGTGAAGGGACTAGCACAGAGACCCAGTACTTC. The encoded protein is CASSEGTSTETQYF. The chain employs TRBV2 and TRBJ2-5, with 8 bases lining up with TRBD2. The CDR3 consists of 14 residues. Germline V gene sequence: CDR1 SNHLY, CDR2 FYNNEI. Trimming took 1 base from V and 4 from J; bases not matched to a gene: 2.

The genes are TRBV28 and TRBJ1-1, with D perhaps matching TRBD1 (6 bases). Per germline, CDR1 MDHEN and CDR2 SYDVKM. The CDR3 spans 15 residues. Trimming took off 3 bases at V and 3 bases at J, with 14 bases between the two ends. The CDR3 protein is CASSFKPDRHTEAFF. In DNA form, the CDR3 reads TGTGCCAGCAGTTTTAAACCGGACAGACACACTGAAGCTTTCTTT.

This clone appeared a few times. This chain connects TRBV7-9 to TRBJ1-6; D perhaps matches TRBD1 (5 bases). The length of the CDR3 is 13 residues. The V and J ends lost 7 bases and 13 bases respectively, with 17 bases between them. Germline CDR1 is SEHNR and CDR2 is FQNEAQ (reference sequence). The CDR3 nucleotides read TGTGCCAGCACCGACGAAAGTTGGGGGCCCCTCCACTTT. Its translation: CASTDESWGPLHF.

The chain uses TRBV15 and TRBJ1-3; unclear D gene. This CDR3 is 14 amino acids long. Germline CDR1 is LNHNV and CDR2 is YYDKDF (reference sequence). The V end lost 3 bases, the J end lost 6 bases, and 12 bases lay between the germline ends. CDR3 bases: TGTGCCACCAGCAGTAAGGGTGGGGTAAACACCATATATTTT. It encodes CATSSKGGVNTIYF.

The CDR3 loop is CASTRGSGEKLFF. In nucleotides, the CDR3 is TGCGCCAGCACCAGGGGGTCGGGAGAAAAACTGTTTTTT. The chain is built from TRBV5-1 and TRBJ1-4; the match to TRBD1 covers 7 bases. The ends lost 6 bases at V and 8 bases at J; junction bases unmatched: 7. CDR3 length: 13 residues. Germline CDR1 is SGHRS and CDR2 is YFSETQ.